The rows below give T cell receptor beta chains drawn from one sample of a study of T-cell reconstitution after alpha-beta-depleted transplantation in children. MiXCR was run by TCRdb on the PCR reads, yielding one entry per CDR3 protein. The sample lists about 32,000 distinct CDR3 sequences, under 8% occurring once. The sample was peripheral blood, taken 60 days after TCRalphabeta/CD19-depleted stem cell transplant. The receptors were sampled from a child under two years old who had a stem cell transplant for acute myeloid leukemia, so the T cells may come from the graft donor. Each CDR3 is given with its conserved first and last residue. The D gene is left open where the match is weak. Only some rows state a clone size, as once, few, many or a class for expanded clones.

D gene	V gene	clone size	J gene	CDR3 protein	CDR3 DNA
.	TRBV5-1	many	TRBJ1-2	CASSLSSYGYTF	TGCGCCAGCAGCTTGTCCAGCTATGGCTACACCTTC
.	TRBV5-1	many	TRBJ2-7	CASSLNGWREQYF	TGCGCCAGCAGTTTAAACGGTTGGCGCGAGCAGTACTTC
.	TRBV10-3	many	TRBJ2-7	CAPRGAYSSYEQYF	TGTGCCCCTCGGGGGGCCTATTCCTCCTACGAGCAGTACTTC
.	TRBV5-1	many	TRBJ1-1	CASSLGWGSNTEAFF	TGCGCCAGCAGCTTGGGGTGGGGTAGCAACACTGAAGCTTTCTTT
.	TRBV30	few	TRBJ1-2	CAWRTGRPLNYGYTF	TGTGCCTGGAGAACAGGGAGACCGCTAAACTATGGCTACACCTTC
.	TRBV4-2	few	TRBJ2-7	CASSHTSGFLSYEQYF	TGTGCCAGCAGCCATACGAGTGGGTTTCTCTCCTACGAGCAGTACTTC
.	TRBV19	.	TRBJ2-7	CASSPGLEQYF	TGTGCCAGTAGTCCGGGGCTTGAGCAGTACTTC
.	TRBV29-1	many	TRBJ2-3	CSAWGDTQYF	TGCAGCGCCTGGGGGGATACGCAGTATTTT
.	TRBV12-3/TRBV12-4	many	TRBJ2-3	CASSPLAPSTDTQYF	TGTGCCAGCAGTCCTCTAGCGCCGAGCACAGATACGCAGTATTTT
.	TRBV7-8	.	TRBJ2-3	CASSPKRDTQYF	TGTGCCAGCAGCCCAAAAAGGGATACGCAGTATTTT
.	TRBV7-9	many	TRBJ2-7	CASSLAEGWLSSYEQYF	TGTGCCAGCAGCTTAGCAGAGGGGTGGCTGAGCTCCTACGAGCAGTACTTC
TRBD2	TRBV12-5	many	TRBJ2-1	CASGPGGEGEQFF	TGTGCTAGTGGTCCTGGGGGGGAGGGTGAGCAGTTCTTC
.	TRBV6-5	many	TRBJ2-3	CASGETDTQYF	TGTGCCAGCGGGGAAACAGATACGCAGTATTTT
.	TRBV4-2	many	TRBJ2-2	CASSQEAPRGNTGELFF	TGTGCCAGCAGCCAAGAGGCCCCCAGGGGGAACACCGGGGAGCTGTTTTTT
TRBD1	TRBV7-6	many	TRBJ1-2	CASSLMTGKSPNYGYTF	TGTGCCAGCAGCTTAATGACAGGGAAGTCTCCTAACTATGGCTACACCTTC
.	TRBV7-9	many	TRBJ2-7	CASSPPRAGWYEQYF	TGTGCCAGCAGCCCCCCAAGGGCCGGCTGGTACGAGCAGTACTTC
.	TRBV6-1	many	TRBJ1-3	CASSDNYRDPGNTIYF	TGTGCCAGCAGTGATAACTATCGGGACCCTGGAAACACCATATATTTT
.	TRBV12-5	few	TRBJ2-2	CASGPGSEGYTGELFF	TGTGCTAGTGGTCCTGGATCGGAAGGCTACACCGGGGAGCTGTTTTTT
TRBD1	TRBV7-2	medium-sized	TRBJ2-1	CASSDRTGGDEQFF	TGTGCCAGCAGCGACCGGACAGGTGGGGATGAGCAGTTCTTC
TRBD1	TRBV5-1	.	TRBJ2-1	CASSPGTGDYNEQFF	TGCGCCAGCAGCCCCGGGACAGGGGACTACAATGAGCAGTTCTTC
TRBD1	TRBV27	many	TRBJ2-3	CASSLPGGLEDTQYF	TGTGCCAGCAGTTTGCCAGGGGGCTTGGAAGATACGCAGTATTTT
.	TRBV5-6	many	TRBJ1-2	CASSKANYGYTF	TGTGCCAGCTCAAAAGCGAACTATGGCTACACCTTC
.	TRBV27	many	TRBJ1-1	CASRRVQFSNTEAFF	TGTGCCAGCAGACGTGTACAGTTTTCAAACACTGAAGCTTTCTTT
TRBD2	TRBV5-1	few	TRBJ2-1	CASWGLAHEQFF	TGCGCCAGCTGGGGACTAGCCCATGAGCAGTTCTTC
.	TRBV5-1	many	TRBJ2-3	CASSLETRVTDTQYF	TGCGCCAGCAGCTTGGAGACGCGGGTCACAGATACGCAGTATTTT
TRBD2	TRBV20-1	few	TRBJ2-7	CSAAGLAVPYEQYF	TGCAGTGCCGCGGGACTAGCGGTCCCCTACGAGCAGTACTTC
TRBD2	TRBV27	many	TRBJ2-1	CASSPLGGAYNEQFF	TGTGCCAGCAGTCCTCTCGGGGGGGCATACAATGAGCAGTTCTTC
.	TRBV25-1	many	TRBJ1-6	CASSELHNSPLHF	TGTGCCAGCAGTGAACTACATAATTCACCCCTCCACTTT
.	TRBV10-3	many	TRBJ2-7	CAISEKSWSEEQYF	TGTGCCATCAGTGAAAAAAGTTGGAGTGAGGAGCAGTACTTC
TRBD1	TRBV6-4	many	TRBJ2-5	CASSDTQDRVETQYF	TGTGCCAGCAGTGACACGCAGGACAGGGTAGAGACCCAGTACTTC
TRBD2	TRBV12-3/TRBV12-4	many	TRBJ2-7	CASLGSSGGSYEQYF	TGTGCCAGCCTAGGCAGTAGCGGGGGCTCCTACGAGCAGTACTTC
TRBD1	TRBV4-3	few	TRBJ2-7	CASSQRQGRSYEQYF	TGCGCCAGCAGCCAACGACAGGGTAGGTCCTACGAGCAGTACTTC
.	TRBV15	many	TRBJ1-5	CATSPIHGPQHF	TGTGCCACCAGCCCCATACATGGGCCCCAGCATTTT
TRBD1	TRBV11-1	many	TRBJ2-5	CASSSVYARQGARETQYF	TGTGCCAGCAGCTCGGTGTATGCAAGACAGGGGGCGCGGGAGACCCAGTACTTC
TRBD1	TRBV20-1	many	TRBJ1-4	CSARSPGQKGEKLFF	TGCAGTGCTAGGAGCCCGGGACAGAAGGGTGAAAAACTGTTTTTT
.	TRBV6-5	many	TRBJ1-2	CASSSLPGAWDYTF	TGTGCCAGCAGTTCTCTTCCAGGGGCCTGGGACTACACCTTC
.	TRBV6-5	many	TRBJ2-5	CASSYRQETQYF	TGTGCCAGCAGTTACCGTCAAGAGACCCAGTACTTC
.	TRBV7-9	few	TRBJ2-5	CASSFGHSQETQYF	TGTGCCAGCAGCTTTGGACATTCCCAAGAGACCCAGTACTTC
.	TRBV29-1	many	TRBJ1-1	CSVEAGNTEAFF	TGCAGCGTTGAGGCCGGGAACACTGAAGCTTTCTTT
.	TRBV28	many	TRBJ2-7	CASSFLGGAVTEQYF	TGTGCCAGCAGTTTTCTTGGGGGGGCCGTCACCGAGCAGTACTTC